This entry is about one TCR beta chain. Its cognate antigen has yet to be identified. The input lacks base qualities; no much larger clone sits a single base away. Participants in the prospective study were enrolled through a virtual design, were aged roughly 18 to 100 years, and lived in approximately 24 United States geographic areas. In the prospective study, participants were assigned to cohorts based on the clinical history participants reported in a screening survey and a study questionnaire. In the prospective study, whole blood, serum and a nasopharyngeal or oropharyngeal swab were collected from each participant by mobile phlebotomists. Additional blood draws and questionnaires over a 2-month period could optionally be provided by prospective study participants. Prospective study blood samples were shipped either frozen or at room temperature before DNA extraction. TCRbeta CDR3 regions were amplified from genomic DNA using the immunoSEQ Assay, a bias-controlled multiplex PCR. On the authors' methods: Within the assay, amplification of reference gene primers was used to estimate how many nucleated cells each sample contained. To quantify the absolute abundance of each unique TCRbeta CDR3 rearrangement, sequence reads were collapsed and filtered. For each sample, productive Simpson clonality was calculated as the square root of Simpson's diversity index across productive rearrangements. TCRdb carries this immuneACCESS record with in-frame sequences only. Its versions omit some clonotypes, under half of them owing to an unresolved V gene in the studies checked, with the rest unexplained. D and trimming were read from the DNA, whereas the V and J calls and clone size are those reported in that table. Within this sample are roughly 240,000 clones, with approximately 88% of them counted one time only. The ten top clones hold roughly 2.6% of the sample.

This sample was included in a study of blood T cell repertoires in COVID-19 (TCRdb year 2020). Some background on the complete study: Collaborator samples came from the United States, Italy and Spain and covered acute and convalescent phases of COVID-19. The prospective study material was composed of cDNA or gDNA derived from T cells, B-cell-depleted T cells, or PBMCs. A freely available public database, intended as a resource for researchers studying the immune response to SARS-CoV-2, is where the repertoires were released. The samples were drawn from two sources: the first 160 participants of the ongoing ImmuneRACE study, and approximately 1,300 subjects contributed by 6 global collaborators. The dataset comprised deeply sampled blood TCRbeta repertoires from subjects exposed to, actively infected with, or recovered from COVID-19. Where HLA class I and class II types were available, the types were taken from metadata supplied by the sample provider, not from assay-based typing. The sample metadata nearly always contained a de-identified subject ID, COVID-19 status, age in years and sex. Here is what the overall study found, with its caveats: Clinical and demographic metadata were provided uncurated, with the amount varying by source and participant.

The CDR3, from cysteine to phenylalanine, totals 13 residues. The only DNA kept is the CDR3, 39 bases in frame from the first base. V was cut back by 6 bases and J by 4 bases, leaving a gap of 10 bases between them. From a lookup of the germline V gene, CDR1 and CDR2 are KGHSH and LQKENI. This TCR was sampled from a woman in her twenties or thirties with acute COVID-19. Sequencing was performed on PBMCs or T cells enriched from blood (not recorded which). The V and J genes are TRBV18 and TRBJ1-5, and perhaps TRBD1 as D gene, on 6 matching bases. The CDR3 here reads CASSPGTNQPQHF. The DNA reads TGTGCCAGCTCCCCCGGGACAAATCAGCCCCAGCATTTT.